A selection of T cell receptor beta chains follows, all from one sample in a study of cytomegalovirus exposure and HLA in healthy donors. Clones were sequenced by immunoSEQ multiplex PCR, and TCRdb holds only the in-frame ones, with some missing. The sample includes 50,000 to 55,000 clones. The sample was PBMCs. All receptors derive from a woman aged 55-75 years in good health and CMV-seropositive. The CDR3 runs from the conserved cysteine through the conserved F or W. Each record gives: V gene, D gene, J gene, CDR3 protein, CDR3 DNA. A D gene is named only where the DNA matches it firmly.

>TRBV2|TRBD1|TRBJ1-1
CASRPTGVPEAFF
TGTGCCAGCAGACCAACAGGGGTCCCTGAAGCTTTCTTT
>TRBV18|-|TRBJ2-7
CASSPARGAASEQYF
TGTGCCAGCTCCCCCGCCAGGGGGGCGGCTTCCGAGCAGTACTTC
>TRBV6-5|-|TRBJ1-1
CASSYRGFNTEAFF
TGTGCCAGCAGTTACAGGGGCTTCAACACTGAAGCTTTCTTT
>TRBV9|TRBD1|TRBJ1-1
CASSVTKGAKAFF
TGTGCCAGCAGCGTAACCAAGGGGGCGAAAGCTTTCTTT
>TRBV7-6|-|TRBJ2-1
CASSFRGSAGGRTGRNEQFF
TGTGCCAGCAGCTTTCGCGGTTCCGCCGGTGGAAGGACGGGGAGGAATGAGCAGTTCTTC
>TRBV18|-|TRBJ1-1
CASSSSGGRGNTEAFF
TGTGCCAGCTCATCATCCGGGGGAAGGGGGAACACTGAAGCTTTCTTT
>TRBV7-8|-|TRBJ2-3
CASRSRADTQYF
TGTGCCAGCAGGTCCCGGGCAGATACGCAGTATTTT
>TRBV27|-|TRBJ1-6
CASSLERSSYNSPLHF
TGTGCCAGCAGTTTGGAGCGAAGCTCCTATAATTCACCCCTCCACTTT
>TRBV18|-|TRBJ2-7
CASSRGHEYEQYF
TGTGCCAGCTCTCGTGGACATGAATACGAGCAGTACTTC
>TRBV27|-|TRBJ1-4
CASSLARGLATNEKLFF
TGTGCCAGCAGTTTAGCCAGGGGTCTTGCAACTAATGAAAAACTGTTTTTT
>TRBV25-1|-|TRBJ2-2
CASSSKQGGTGELFF
TGTGCCAGCAGTTCCAAACAGGGCGGCACCGGGGAGCTGTTTTTT
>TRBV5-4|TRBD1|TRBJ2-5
CASSPKAQGVSETQYF
TGTGCCAGCAGCCCTAAGGCGCAGGGGGTCTCAGAGACCCAGTACTTC
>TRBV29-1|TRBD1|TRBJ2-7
CSVGGQGGEQYF
TGCAGCGTTGGGGGACAGGGCGGCGAGCAGTACTTC
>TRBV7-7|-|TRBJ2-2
CASSLQITGELFF
TGTGCTAGCAGCTTACAGATTACCGGGGAGCTGTTTTTT
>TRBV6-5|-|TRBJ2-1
CASSPGTSTDNEQFF
TGTGCCAGCAGTCCCGGGACATCCACTGACAATGAGCAGTTCTTC
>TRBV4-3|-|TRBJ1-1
CASSQGGSGPEAFF
TGCGCCAGCAGCCAAGGTGGGTCAGGGCCTGAAGCTTTCTTT
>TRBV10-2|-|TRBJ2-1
CASSESYSVGANEQFF
TGCGCCAGCAGTGAGTCCTATTCGGTGGGGGCCAATGAGCAGTTCTTC
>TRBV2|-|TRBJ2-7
CASSFQDSRYF
TGTGCCAGCAGCTTTCAGGATAGTCGGTACTTC
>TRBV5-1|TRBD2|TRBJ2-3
CASSLRGGHTDTQYF
TGCGCCAGCAGCTTGCGCGGGGGGCACACAGATACGCAGTATTTT
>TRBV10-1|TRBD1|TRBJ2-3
CASSETGTGDYTQYF
TGCGCCAGCAGTGAGACAGGGACAGGGGATTATACGCAGTATTTT
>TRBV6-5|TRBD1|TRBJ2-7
CASSRQGEVEQYF
TGTGCCAGCAGCAGACAGGGGGAAGTCGAGCAGTACTTC
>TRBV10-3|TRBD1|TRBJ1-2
CAIRRQGADNYGYTF
TGTGCCATCAGAAGACAGGGGGCAGATAACTATGGCTACACCTTC
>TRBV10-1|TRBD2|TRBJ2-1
CASSGGAYNEQFF
TGCGCCAGCAGCGGGGGGGCCTACAATGAGCAGTTCTTC
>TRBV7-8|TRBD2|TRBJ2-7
CASSLASGGGAREQYF
TGTGCCAGCAGCTTAGCATCGGGCGGGGGGGCCAGGGAGCAGTACTTC
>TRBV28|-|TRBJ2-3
CASSRREPDTQYF
TGTGCCAGCAGTCGGAGGGAACCAGATACGCAGTATTTT
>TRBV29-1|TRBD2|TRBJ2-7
CSVEDGLGEYF
TGCAGCGTTGAAGACGGACTAGGGGAGTACTTC
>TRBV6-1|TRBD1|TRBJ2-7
CASISGQGAYEQYF
TGTGCCAGCATATCGGGACAGGGGGCATACGAGCAGTACTTC
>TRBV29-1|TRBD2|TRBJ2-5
CMVGRGGRETQYF
TGCATGGTGGGGCGGGGGGGCCGGGAGACCCAGTACTTC
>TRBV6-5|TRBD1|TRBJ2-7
CASRLTGGRGEQYF
TGTGCCAGCAGACTGACAGGGGGCAGGGGCGAGCAGTACTTC
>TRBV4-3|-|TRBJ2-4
CASTSALGEAKNIQYF
TGCGCCAGCACCTCGGCGCTAGGGGAAGCTAAAAACATTCAGTACTTC
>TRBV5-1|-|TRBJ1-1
CASSFGGTEAFF
TGCGCCAGCAGCTTCGGGGGCACTGAAGCTTTCTTT
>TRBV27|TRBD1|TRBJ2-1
CASSRLTGPYNEQFF
TGTGCCAGCAGTCGTCTGACAGGGCCCTACAATGAGCAGTTCTTC
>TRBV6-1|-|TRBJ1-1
CASSDRVNTEAFF
TGTGCCAGCAGTGACAGGGTGAACACTGAAGCTTTCTTT
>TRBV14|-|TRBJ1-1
CASSQVLPRGTTEAFF
TGTGCCAGCAGCCAAGTTTTGCCCAGGGGCACGACTGAAGCTTTCTTT
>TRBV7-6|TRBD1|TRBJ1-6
CASSLDRDNSPLHF
TGTGCCAGCAGTTTGGACAGGGATAATTCACCCCTCCACTTT